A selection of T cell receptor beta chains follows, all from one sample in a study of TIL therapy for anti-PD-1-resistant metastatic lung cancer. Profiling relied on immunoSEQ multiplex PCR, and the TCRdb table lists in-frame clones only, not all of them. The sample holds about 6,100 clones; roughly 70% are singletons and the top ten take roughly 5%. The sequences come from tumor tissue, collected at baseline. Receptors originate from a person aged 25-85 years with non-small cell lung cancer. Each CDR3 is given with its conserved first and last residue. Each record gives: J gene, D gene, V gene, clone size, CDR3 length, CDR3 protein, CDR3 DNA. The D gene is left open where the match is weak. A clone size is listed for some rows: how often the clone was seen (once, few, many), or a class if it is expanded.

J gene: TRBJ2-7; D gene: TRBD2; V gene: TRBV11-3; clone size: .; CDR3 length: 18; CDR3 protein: CASSLGTDGLAGFYEQYF; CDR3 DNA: TGTGCCAGCAGCTTAGGTACCGATGGACTAGCGGGTTTCTACGAGCAGTACTTC
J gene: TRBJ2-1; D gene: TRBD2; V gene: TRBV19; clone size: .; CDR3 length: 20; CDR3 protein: CASSSLFGTSGGLAYNEQFF; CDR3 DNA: TGTGCCAGTAGTAGCCTTTTCGGGACTAGCGGGGGTTTGGCCTACAATGAGCAGTTCTTC
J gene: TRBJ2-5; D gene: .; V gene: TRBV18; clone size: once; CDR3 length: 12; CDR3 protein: CASSPFLETQYF; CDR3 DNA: TGTGCCAGCTCACCGTTCCTGGAGACCCAGTACTTC
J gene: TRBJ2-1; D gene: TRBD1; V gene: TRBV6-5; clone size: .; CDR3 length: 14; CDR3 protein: CASSFRTGGIEQFF; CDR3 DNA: TGTGCCAGCAGTTTCCGGACAGGGGGAATTGAGCAGTTCTTC
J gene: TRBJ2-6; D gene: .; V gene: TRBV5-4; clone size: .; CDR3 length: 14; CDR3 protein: CASSLPSGANVLTF; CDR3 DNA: TGTGCCAGCAGCTTACCCTCTGGGGCCAACGTCCTGACTTTC
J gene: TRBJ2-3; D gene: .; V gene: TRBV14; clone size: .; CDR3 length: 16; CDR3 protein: CASSQDLGFWADTQYF; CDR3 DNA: TGTGCCAGCAGCCAAGATCTCGGCTTTTGGGCAGATACGCAGTATTTT
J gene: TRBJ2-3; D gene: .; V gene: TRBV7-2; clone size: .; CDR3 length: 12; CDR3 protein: CASSPYTDTQYF; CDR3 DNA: TGTGCCAGCAGCCCGTACACAGATACGCAGTATTTT
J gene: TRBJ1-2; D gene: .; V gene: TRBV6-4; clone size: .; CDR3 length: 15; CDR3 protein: CASSQEKGDNYGYTF; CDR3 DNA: TGTGCCAGCAGCCAGGAAAAGGGGGACAACTATGGCTACACCTTC
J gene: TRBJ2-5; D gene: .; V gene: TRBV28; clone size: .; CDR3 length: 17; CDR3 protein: CASSFNQPGWAQETQYF; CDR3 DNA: TGTGCCAGCAGCTTCAACCAACCAGGGTGGGCCCAAGAGACCCAGTACTTC
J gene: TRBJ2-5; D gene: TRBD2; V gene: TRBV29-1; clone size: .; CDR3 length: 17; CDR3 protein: CSVEDRRTSGGWETQYF; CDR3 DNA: TGCAGCGTTGAAGATCGTAGGACTAGCGGGGGGTGGGAGACCCAGTACTTC
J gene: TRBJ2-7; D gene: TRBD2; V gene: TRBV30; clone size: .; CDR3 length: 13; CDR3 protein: CAWRLAGTYEQYF; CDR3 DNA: TGTGCCTGGAGACTAGCGGGCACCTACGAGCAGTACTTC
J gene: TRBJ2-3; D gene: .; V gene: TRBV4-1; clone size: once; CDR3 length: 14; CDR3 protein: CASSQGQSGDTQYF; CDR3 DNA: TGCGCCAGCAGCCAAGGGCAGTCTGGGGATACGCAGTATTTT
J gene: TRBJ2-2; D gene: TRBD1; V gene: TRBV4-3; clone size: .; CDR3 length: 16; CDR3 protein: CASSQGAGGVTGELFF; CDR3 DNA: TGCGCCAGCAGCCAAGGTGCAGGGGGCGTCACCGGGGAGCTGTTTTTT
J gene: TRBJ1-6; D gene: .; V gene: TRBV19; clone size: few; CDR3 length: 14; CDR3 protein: CASSMGGVNSPLHF; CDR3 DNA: TGTGCCAGTAGTATGGGCGGGGTAAATTCACCCCTCCACTTT
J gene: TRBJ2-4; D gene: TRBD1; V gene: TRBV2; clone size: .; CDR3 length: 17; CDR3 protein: CASNPPPGQGTKNIQYF; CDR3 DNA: TGTGCCAGCAACCCACCACCGGGACAGGGGACGAAAAACATTCAGTACTTC
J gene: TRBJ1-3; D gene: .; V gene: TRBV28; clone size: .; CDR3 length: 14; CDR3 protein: CASSSTFSGNTIYF; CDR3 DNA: TGCGCCAGCAGTTCAACGTTCTCTGGAAACACCATATATTTT
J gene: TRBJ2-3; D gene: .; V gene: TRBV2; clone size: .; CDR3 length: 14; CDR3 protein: CASSEAWGADTQYF; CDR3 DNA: TGTGCCAGCAGTGAAGCGTGGGGGGCAGATACGCAGTATTTT
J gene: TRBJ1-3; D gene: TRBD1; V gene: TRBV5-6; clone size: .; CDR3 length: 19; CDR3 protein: CASSFATTTGSHSGNTIYF; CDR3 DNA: TGTGCCAGCAGCTTCGCCACTACGACAGGGAGTCATTCTGGAAACACCATATATTTT
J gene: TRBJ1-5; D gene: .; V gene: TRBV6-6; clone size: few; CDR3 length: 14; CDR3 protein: CASSFEVRGRAQHF; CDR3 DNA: TGTGCCAGCAGTTTCGAGGTTAGGGGCAGAGCCCAGCATTTT
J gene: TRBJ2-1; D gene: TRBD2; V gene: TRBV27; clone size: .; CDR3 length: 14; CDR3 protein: CASSLGGRMNEQFF; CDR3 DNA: TGTGCCAGCAGTTTAGGCGGGAGGATGAATGAGCAGTTCTTC
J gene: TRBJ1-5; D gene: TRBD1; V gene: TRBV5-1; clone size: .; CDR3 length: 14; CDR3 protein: CASSPGQGIKPQHF; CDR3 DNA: TGCGCCAGCAGCCCCGGACAGGGGATCAAGCCCCAGCATTTT
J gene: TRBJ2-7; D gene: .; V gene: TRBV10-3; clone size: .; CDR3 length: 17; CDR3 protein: CAISPGRLDTVPYEQYF; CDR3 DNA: TGTGCCATCAGTCCAGGCCGATTGGACACCGTTCCCTACGAGCAGTACTTC
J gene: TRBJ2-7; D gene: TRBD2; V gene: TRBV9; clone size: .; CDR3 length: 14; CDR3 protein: CASSPRTSGYEQYF; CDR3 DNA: TGTGCCAGCAGCCCCCGGACTAGCGGCTACGAGCAGTACTTC
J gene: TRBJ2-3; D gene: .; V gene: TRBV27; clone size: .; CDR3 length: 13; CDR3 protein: CASWGSPPDTQYF; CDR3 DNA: TGTGCCAGCTGGGGGAGCCCTCCAGATACGCAGTATTTT
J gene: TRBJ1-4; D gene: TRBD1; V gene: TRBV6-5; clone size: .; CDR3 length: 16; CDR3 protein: CASSYLATGGNGKLFF; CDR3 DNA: TGTGCCAGCAGTTACTTAGCGACAGGGGGGAACGGAAAACTGTTTTTT
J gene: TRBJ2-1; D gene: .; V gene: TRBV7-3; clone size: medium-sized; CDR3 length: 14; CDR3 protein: CASSQGAGYNEQFF; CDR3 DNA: TGTGCCAGCAGCCAAGGGGCGGGTTACAATGAGCAGTTCTTC
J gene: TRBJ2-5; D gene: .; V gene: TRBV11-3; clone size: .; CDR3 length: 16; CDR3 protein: CASSEGNYGSRETQYF; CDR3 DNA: TGTGCCAGCAGCGAGGGGAACTATGGGAGTCGAGAGACCCAGTACTTC
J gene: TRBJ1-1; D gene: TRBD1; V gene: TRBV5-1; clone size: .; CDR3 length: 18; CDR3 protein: CASSPPRTGGDGVAEAFF; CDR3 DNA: TGCGCCAGCAGCCCGCCCCGGACAGGGGGCGACGGGGTCGCTGAAGCTTTCTTT
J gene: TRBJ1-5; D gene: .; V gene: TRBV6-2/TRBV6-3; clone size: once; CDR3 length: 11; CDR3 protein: CASSYSKPQHF; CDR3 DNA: TGTGCCAGCAGTTATTCGAAGCCCCAGCATTTT
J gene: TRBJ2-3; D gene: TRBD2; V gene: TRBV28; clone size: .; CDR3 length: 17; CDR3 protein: CASSERLAGGPRDTQYF; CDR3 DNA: TGTGCCAGCAGTGAACGACTAGCGGGAGGGCCAAGGGATACGCAGTATTTT
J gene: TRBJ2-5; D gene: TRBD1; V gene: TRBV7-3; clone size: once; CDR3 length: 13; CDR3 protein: CASSPRTGEGLYF; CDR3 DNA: TGTGCCAGCAGCCCCAGGACAGGGGAGGGCCTGTACTTC
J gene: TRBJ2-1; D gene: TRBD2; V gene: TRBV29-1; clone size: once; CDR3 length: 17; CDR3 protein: CSVGGTSGRMVSNEQFF; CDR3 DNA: TGCAGCGTTGGGGGGACTAGCGGGAGGATGGTGTCGAATGAGCAGTTCTTC
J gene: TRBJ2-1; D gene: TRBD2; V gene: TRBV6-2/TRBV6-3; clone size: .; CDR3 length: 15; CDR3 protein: CASSSSQRGGNEQFF; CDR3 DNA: TGTGCCAGCAGCAGTTCGCAGCGGGGGGGAAATGAGCAGTTCTTC
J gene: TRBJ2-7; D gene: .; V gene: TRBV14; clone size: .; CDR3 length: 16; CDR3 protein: CASSQGLRGGTGEQYF; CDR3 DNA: TGTGCCAGCAGCCAAGGATTGAGGGGCGGAACTGGCGAGCAGTACTTC
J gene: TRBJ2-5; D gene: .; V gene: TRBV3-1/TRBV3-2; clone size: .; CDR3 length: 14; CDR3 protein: CASSPGTYQETQYF; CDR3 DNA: TGTGCCAGCAGCCCAGGGACCTACCAAGAGACCCAGTACTTC
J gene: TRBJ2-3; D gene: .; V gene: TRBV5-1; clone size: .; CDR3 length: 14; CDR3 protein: CASSRDHSTDTQYF; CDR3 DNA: TGCGCCAGCAGTCGGGACCACAGCACAGATACGCAGTATTTT
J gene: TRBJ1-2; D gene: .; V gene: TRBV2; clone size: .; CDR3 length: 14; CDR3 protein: CASSGTSTEYGYTF; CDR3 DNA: TGTGCCAGCAGTGGTACCTCGACAGAGTATGGCTACACCTTC
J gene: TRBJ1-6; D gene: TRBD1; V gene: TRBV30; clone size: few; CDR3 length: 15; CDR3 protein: CAWRPPDRANSPLHF; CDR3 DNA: TGTGCCTGGCGACCCCCGGACAGGGCAAATTCACCCCTCCACTTT
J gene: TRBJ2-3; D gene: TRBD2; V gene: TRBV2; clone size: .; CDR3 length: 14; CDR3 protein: CASSRLAETDTQYF; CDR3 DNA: TGTGCCAGCAGTCGACTAGCGGAGACAGATACGCAGTATTTT
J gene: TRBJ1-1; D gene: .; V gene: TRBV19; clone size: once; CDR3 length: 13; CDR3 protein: CASIDWDRVVSFF; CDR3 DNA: TGTGCCAGTATCGATTGGGACCGGGTGGTGTCTTTCTTT
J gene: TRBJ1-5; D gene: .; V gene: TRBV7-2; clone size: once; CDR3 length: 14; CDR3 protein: CASSDSSHNQPQHF; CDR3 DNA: TGTGCCAGCAGCGATTCAAGCCACAATCAGCCCCAGCATTTT
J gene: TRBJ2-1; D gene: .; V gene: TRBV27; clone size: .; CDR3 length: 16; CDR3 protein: CASSLSSHLRYNEQFF; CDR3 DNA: TGTGCCAGCAGTTTAAGTAGTCACCTAAGGTACAATGAGCAGTTCTTC
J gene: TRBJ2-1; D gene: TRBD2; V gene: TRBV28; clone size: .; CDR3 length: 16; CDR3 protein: CASSTPSGSSYNEQFF; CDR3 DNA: TGTGCCAGCAGTACTCCTAGCGGAAGCTCCTACAATGAGCAGTTCTTC
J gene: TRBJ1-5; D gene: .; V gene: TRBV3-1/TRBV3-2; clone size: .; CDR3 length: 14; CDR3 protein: CASSQGGSNQPQHF; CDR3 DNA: TGTGCCAGCAGCCAAGGGGGTAGCAATCAGCCCCAGCATTTT
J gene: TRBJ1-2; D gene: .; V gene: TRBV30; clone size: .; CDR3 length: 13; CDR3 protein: CAWSVDMNYGYTF; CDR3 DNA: TGTGCCTGGAGTGTAGACATGAACTATGGCTACACCTTC
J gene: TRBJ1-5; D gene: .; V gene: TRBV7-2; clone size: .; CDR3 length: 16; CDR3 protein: CASSLQTGVSNQPQHF; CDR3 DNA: TGTGCCAGCAGCCTCCAGACAGGCGTAAGCAATCAGCCCCAGCATTTT
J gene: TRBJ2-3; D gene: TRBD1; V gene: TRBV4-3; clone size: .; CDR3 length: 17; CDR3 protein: CASSQERSGGPADTQYF; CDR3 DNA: TGCGCCAGCAGCCAAGAGAGGTCAGGGGGCCCGGCAGATACGCAGTATTTT
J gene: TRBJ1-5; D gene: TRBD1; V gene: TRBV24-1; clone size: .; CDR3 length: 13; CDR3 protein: CATKQGANQPQHF; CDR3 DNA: TGTGCCACCAAACAGGGGGCCAATCAGCCCCAGCATTTT
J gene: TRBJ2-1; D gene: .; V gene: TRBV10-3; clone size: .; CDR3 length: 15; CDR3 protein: CAISEPGGLGDEQFF; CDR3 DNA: TGTGCCATCAGTGAGCCCGGGGGTCTGGGCGATGAGCAGTTCTTC
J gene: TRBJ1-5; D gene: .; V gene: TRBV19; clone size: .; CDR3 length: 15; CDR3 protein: CATLPPGATNQPQHF; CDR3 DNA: TGTGCCACCCTACCGCCGGGGGCGACCAATCAGCCCCAGCATTTT
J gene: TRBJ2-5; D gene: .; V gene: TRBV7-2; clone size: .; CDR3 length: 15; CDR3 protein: CASSARGASGETQYF; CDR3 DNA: TGTGCCAGCAGCGCCCGGGGGGCCAGTGGAGAGACCCAGTACTTC
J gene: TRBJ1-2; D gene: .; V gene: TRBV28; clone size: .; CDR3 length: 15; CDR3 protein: CASSFYLTANYGYTF; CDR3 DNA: TGTGCCAGCAGTTTTTACTTGACAGCTAACTATGGCTACACCTTC
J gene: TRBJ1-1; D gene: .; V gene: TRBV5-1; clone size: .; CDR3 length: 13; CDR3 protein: CASSLTLNTEAFF; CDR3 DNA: TGCGCCAGCAGCTTGACACTGAACACTGAAGCTTTCTTT
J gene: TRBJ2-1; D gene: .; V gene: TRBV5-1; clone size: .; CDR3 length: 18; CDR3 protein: CASSSLNRRGSGNNEQFF; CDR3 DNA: TGCGCCAGCAGCTCCCTTAACAGACGGGGTAGCGGCAACAATGAGCAGTTCTTC
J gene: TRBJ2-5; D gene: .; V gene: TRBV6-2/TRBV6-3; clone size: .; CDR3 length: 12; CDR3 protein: CASSRNQETQYF; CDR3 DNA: TGTGCCAGCAGCCGCAACCAAGAGACCCAGTACTTC
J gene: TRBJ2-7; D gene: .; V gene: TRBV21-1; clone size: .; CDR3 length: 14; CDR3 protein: CASIRVKVPYEQYF; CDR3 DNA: TGTGCCAGCATCCGGGTGAAAGTTCCCTACGAGCAGTACTTC